This record concerns one TCR beta chain sequence. Its cognate antigen is unknown. This entry is derived from a study of shared clonotypes between healthy human individuals. Looking at the study overall: The cohort comprised a couple of women and three men. Their ages spanned 18 to 49 years.

Overall study findings and caveats: Few donors restricted represented genetic and exposure-history diversity.

The method was immunoSEQ multiplex PCR; TCRdb's version includes in-frame clones alone and lacks a portion of them. The sample lists about 1.1 million clones; 60% to 80% were seen once. CDR3 length equals 11 residues. V was clipped by 6 bases and J by 5 bases, with 8 bases between them. Germline V CDR1 and CDR2: MNHNY, SVGAGI (reference sequence). Input material: memory CD4+ T cells from PBMCs. Subset of the sample: CD45RA-negative fraction. This clonotype was sampled from a man aged 18-30 years in good health. Some clones in this sample may be carry-over from other donors' samples. The rearrangement links TRBV6-6 to TRBJ2-7, with no clear D. This CDR3 reads CASSASDEQYF. In nucleotides, the CDR3 is TGTGCCAGCAGCGCCTCGGACGAGCAGTACTTC.